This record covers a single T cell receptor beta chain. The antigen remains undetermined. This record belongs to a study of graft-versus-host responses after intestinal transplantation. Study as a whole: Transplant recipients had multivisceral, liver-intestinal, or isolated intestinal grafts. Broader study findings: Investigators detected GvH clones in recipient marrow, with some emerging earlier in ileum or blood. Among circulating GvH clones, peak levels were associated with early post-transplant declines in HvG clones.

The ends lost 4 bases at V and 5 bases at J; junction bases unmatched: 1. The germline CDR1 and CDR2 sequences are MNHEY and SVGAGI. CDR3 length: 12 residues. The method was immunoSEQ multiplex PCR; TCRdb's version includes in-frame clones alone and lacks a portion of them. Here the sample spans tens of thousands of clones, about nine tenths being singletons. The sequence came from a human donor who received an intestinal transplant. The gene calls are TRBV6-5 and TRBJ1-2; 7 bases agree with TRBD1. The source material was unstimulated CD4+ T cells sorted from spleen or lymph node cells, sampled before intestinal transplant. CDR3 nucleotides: TGTGCCAGCAGTTTGACAGGGTATGGCTACACCTTC. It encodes CASSLTGYGYTF.